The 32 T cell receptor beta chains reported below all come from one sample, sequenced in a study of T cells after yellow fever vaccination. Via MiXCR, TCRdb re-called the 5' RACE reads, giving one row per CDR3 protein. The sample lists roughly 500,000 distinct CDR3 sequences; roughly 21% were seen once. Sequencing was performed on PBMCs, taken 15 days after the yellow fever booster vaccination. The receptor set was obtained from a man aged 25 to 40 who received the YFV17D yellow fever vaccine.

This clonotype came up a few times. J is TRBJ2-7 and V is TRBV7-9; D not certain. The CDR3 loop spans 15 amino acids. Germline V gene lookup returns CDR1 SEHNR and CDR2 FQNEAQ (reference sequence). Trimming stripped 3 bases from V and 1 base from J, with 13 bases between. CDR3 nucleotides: TGTGCCAGCAGCTTGGGCTCGCTGCTATCCTACGAGCAGTACTTC. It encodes CASSLGSLLSYEQYF.

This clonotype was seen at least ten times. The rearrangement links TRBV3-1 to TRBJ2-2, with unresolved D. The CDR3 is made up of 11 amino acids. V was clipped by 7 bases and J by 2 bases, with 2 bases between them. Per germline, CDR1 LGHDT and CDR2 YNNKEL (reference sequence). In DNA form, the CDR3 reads TGTGCCAGCACCAACACCGGGGAGCTGTTTTTT. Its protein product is CASTNTGELFF.

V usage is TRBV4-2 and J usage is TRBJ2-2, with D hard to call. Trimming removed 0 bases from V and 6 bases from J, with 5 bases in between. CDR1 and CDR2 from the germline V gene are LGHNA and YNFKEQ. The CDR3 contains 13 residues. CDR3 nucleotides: TGTGCCAGCAGCCAAGATGAACCCGGGGAGCTGTTTTTT. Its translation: CASSQDEPGELFF.

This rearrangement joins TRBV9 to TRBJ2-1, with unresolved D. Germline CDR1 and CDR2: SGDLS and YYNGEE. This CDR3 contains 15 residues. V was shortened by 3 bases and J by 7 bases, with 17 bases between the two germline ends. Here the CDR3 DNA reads TGTGCCAGCAGCGCTGACTCCCTTGGCCATAATGAGCAGTTCTTC. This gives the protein CASSADSLGHNEQFF. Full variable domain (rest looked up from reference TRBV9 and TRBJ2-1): DSGVTQTPKHLITATGQRVTLRCSPRSGDLSVYWYQQSLDQGLQFLIQYYNGEERAKGNILERFSAQQFPDLHSELNLSSLELGDSALYFCASSADSLGHNEQFFGPGTRLTVL.

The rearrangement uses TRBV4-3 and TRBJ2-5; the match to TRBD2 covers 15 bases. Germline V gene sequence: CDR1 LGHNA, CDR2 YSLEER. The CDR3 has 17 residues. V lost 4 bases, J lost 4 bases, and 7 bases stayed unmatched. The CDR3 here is CASSPGLAGGLGETQYF. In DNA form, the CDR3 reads TGCGCCAGCAGCCCAGGACTAGCGGGAGGGCTCGGAGAGACCCAGTACTTC.

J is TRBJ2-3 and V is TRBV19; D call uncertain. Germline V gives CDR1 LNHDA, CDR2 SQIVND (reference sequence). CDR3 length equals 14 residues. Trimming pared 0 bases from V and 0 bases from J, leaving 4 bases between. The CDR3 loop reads CASSIEFSTDTQYF. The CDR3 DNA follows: TGTGCCAGTAGTATAGAATTCAGCACAGATACGCAGTATTTT.

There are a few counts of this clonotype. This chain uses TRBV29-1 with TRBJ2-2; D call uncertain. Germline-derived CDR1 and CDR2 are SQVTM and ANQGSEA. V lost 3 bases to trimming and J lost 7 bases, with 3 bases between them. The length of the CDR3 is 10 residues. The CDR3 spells CSVEVGELFF. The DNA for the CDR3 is TGCAGCGTTGAGGTCGGGGAGCTGTTTTTT.

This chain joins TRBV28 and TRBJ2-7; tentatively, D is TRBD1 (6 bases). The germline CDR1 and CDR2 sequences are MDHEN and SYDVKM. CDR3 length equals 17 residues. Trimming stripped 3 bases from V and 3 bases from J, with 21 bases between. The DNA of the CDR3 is TGTGCCAGCAGTTTGCGGCAGGGGCAATGGCGCCTCTACGAGCAGTACTTC. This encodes CASSLRQGQWRLYEQYF. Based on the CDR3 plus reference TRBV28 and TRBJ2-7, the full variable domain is DVKVTQSSRYLVKRTGEKVFLECVQDMDHENMFWYRQDPGLGLRLIYFSYDVKMKEKGDIPEGYSVSREKKERFSLILESASTNQTSMYLCASSLRQGQWRLYEQYFGPGTRLTVT.

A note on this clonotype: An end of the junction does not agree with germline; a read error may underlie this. The CDR3 spells CASSLLAGVGDLFF. In DNA form, the CDR3 reads TGTGCCAGCAGTTTGTTAGCGGGAGTGGGGGATCTGTTTTTT. The V call is TRBV6-5, the J call TRBJ2-2, with 9 bases lining up with TRBD2. Per germline, CDR1 MNHEY and CDR2 SVGAGI. The CDR3 extends over 14 amino acids.

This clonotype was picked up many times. The CDR3 nucleotides read TGTGCCAGCAGTTTGGTAGCACCTCTCTACAATGAGCAGTTCTTC. Translation gives CASSLVAPLYNEQFF. This rearrangement joins TRBV28 to TRBJ2-1; D not resolved. Trimming shortened V by 3 bases and J by 3 bases, and 12 bases separated the two germline ends. The CDR3 loop spans 15 amino acids. From germline, CDR1 is MDHEN and CDR2 SYDVKM.

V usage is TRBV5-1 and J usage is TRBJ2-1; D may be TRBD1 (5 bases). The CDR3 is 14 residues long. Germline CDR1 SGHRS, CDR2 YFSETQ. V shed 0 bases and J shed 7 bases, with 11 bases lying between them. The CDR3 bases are TGCGCCAGCAGCTTGGGATCCAGGGTTAATGAGCAGTTCTTC. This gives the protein CASSLGSRVNEQFF. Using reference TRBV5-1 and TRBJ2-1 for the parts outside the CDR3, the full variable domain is KAGVTQTPRYLIKTRGQQVTLSCSPISGHRSVSWYQQTPGQGLQFLFEYFSETQRNKGNFPGRFSGRQFSNSRSEMNVSTLELGDSALYLCASSLGSRVNEQFFGPGTRLTVL.

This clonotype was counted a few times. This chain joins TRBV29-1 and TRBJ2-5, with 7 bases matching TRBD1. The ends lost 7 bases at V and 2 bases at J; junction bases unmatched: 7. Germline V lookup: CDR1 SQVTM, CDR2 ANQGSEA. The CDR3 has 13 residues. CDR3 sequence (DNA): TGCAGCGCTCTGCTGACAGGGCAAGAGACCCAGTACTTC. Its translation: CSALLTGQETQYF. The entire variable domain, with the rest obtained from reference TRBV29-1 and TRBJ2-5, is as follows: SAVISQKPSRDICQRGTSLTIQCQVDSQVTMMFWYRQQPGQSLTLIATANQGSEATYESGFVIDKFPISRPNLTFSTLTVSNMSPEDSSIYLCSALLTGQETQYFGPGTRLLVL.

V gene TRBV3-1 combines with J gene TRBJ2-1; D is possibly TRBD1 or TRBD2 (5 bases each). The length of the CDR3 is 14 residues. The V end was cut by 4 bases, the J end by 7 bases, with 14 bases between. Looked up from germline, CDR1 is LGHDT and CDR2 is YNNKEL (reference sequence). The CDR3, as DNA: TGTGCCAGCAGCCGCGTAGGGACGACGAATGAGCAGTTCTTC. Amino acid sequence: CASSRVGTTNEQFF.

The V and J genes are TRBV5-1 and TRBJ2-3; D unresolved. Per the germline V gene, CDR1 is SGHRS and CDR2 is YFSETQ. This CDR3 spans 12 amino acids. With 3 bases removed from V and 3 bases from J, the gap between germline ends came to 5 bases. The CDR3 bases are TGCGCCAGCAGCTATGAGACAGATACGCAGTATTTT. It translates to CASSYETDTQYF.

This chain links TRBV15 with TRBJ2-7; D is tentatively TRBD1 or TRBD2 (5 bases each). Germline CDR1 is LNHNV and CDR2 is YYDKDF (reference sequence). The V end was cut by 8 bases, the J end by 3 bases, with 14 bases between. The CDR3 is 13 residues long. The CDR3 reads CATSRDGHYEQYF. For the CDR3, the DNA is TGTGCCACCTCGAGGGACGGCCACTACGAGCAGTACTTC.

The CDR3 here is CAWTGVRGETQYF. CDR3 nucleotides: TGTGCCTGGACAGGGGTTAGAGGAGAGACCCAGTACTTC. The rearrangement links TRBV30 to TRBJ2-5; tentatively, D is TRBD1 (6 bases). Germline V gene sequence: CDR1 GTSNPN, CDR2 SVGIG (reference sequence). V lost 4 bases and J 4 bases, leaving 13 bases between the germline ends. This CDR3 has 13 residues.

For the CDR3, the DNA is TGTGCCACCAGCAGAAGGGACAGGGACGAAGCTTTCTTT. Translating it yields CATSRRDRDEAFF. The chain has TRBV15 and TRBJ1-1, with 9 nucleotides matching TRBD1. The germline V gene has CDR1 LNHNV and CDR2 YYDKDF (reference sequence). J was trimmed by 8 bases and V by 2 bases; bases with no gene match: 3. The CDR3 spans 13 residues.

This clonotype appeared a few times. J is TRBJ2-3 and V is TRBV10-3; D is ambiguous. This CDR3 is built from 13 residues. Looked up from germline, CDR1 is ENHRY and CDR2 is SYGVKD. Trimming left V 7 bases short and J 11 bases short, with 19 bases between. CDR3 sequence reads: CAITADLPPKQYF. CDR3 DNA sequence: TGTGCCATCACCGCCGATCTTCCCCCAAAGCAGTATTTT.

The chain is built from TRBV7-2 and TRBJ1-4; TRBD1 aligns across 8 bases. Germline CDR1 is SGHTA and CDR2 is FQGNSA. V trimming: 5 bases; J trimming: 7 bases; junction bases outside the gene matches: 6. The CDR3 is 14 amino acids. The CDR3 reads CASSRDRGVEKLFF. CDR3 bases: TGTGCCAGCAGCAGAGACAGGGGAGTTGAAAAACTGTTTTTT.

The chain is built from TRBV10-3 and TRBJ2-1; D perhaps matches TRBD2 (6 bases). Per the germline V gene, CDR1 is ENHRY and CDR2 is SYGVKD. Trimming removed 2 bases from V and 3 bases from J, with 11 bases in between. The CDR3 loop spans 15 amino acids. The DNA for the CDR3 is TGTGCCATCAGTGAGGCTCTAGCGATCTACAATGAGCAGTTCTTC. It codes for CAISEALAIYNEQFF.

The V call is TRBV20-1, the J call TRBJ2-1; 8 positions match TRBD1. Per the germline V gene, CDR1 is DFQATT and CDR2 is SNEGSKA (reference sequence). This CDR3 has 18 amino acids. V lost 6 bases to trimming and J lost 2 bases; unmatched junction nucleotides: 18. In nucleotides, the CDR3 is TGCAGTGCCGTATTGGCAGGGGGCGCTAACCATGCCTACAATGAGCAGTTCTTC. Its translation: CSAVLAGGANHAYNEQFF.

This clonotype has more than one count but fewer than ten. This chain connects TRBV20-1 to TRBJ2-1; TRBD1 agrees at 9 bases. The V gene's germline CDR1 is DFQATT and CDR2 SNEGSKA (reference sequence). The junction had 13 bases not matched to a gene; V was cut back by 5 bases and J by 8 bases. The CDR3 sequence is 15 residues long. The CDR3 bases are TGCAGTGCTCCACCAAAAAGGGACAGGGTCGATGAGCAGTTCTTC. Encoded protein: CSAPPKRDRVDEQFF.

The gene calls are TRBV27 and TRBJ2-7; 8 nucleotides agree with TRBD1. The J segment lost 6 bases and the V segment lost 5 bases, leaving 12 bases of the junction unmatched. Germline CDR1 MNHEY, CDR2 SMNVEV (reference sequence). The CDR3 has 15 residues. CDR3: CASSSLGQGAREQYF. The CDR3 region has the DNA TGTGCCAGCAGTAGTCTCGGCCAGGGGGCTCGCGAGCAGTACTTC.

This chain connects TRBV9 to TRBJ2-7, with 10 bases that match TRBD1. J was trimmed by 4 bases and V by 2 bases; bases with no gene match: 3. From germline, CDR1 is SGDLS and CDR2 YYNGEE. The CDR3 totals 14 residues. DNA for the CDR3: TGTGCCAGCAGCGTTGCGGGACAGGGGTACGAGCAGTACTTC. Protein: CASSVAGQGYEQYF. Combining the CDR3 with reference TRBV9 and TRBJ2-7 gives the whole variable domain DSGVTQTPKHLITATGQRVTLRCSPRSGDLSVYWYQQSLDQGLQFLIQYYNGEERAKGNILERFSAQQFPDLHSELNLSSLELGDSALYFCASSVAGQGYEQYFGPGTRLTVT.

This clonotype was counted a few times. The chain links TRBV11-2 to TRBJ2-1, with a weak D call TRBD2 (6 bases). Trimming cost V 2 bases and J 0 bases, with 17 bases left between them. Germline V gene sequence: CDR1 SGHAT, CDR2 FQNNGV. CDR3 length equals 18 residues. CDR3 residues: CASSLTRRSGSSYNEQFF. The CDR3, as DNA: TGTGCCAGCAGCTTAACCCGACGTAGCGGAAGCTCCTACAATGAGCAGTTCTTC.

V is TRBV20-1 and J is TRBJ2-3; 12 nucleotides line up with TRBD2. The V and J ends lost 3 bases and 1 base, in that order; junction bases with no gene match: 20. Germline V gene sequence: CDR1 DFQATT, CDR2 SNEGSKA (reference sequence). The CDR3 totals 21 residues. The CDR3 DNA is TGCAGTGCTAGCGGGATACGGACTAGCGGGATGGGACGTTTGGGCACAGATACGCAGTATTTT. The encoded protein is CSASGIRTSGMGRLGTDTQYF.

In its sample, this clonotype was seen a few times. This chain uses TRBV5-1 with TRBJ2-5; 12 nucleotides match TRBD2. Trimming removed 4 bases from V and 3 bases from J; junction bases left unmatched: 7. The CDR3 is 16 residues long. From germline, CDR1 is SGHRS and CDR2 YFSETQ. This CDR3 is CASSGGLAGREETQYF. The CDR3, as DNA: TGCGCCAGCAGCGGAGGACTAGCGGGAAGGGAAGAGACCCAGTACTTC. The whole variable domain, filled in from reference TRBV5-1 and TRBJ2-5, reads KAGVTQTPRYLIKTRGQQVTLSCSPISGHRSVSWYQQTPGQGLQFLFEYFSETQRNKGNFPGRFSGRQFSNSRSEMNVSTLELGDSALYLCASSGGLAGREETQYFGPGTRLLVL.

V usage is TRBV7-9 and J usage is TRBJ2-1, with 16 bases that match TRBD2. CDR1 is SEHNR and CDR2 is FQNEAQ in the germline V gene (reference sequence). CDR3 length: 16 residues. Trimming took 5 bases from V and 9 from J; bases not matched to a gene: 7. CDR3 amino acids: CASSLGTSGRDGEQFF. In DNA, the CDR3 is TGTGCCAGCAGCCTTGGGACTAGCGGGAGGGATGGTGAGCAGTTCTTC.

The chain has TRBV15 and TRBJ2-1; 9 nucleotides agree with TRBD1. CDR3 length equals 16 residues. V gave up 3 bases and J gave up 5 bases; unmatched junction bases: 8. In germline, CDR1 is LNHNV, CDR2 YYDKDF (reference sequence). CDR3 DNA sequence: TGTGCCACCAGCAGTAGAACAGGGGGCAACCACAATGAGCAGTTCTTC. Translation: CATSSRTGGNHNEQFF.

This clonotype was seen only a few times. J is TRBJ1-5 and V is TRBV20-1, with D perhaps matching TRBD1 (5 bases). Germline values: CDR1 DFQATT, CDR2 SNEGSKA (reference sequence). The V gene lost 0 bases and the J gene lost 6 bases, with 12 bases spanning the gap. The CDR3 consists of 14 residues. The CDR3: CSARDPRVPQPQHF. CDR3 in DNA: TGCAGTGCTAGAGATCCCAGGGTCCCTCAGCCCCAGCATTTT.

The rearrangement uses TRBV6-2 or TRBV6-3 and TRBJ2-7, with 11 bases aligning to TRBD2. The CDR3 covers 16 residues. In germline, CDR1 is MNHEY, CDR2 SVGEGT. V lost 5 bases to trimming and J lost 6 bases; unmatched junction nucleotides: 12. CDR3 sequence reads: CASSDTLPGLAGEQYF. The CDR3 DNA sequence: TGTGCCAGCAGTGATACCCTTCCCGGACTAGCGGGCGAGCAGTACTTC.

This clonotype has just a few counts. The CDR3 region has the DNA TGCGCCAGCAGCCAACAAGGACAAATAGCCAAAAACATTCAGTACTTC. It specifies CASSQQGQIAKNIQYF. V and J are TRBV5-1 and TRBJ2-4; D may be TRBD1 (5 bases). This CDR3 is 16 amino acids long. V was trimmed by 4 bases and J by 0 bases, leaving 14 bases between them. Germline CDR1 is SGHRS and CDR2 is YFSETQ.